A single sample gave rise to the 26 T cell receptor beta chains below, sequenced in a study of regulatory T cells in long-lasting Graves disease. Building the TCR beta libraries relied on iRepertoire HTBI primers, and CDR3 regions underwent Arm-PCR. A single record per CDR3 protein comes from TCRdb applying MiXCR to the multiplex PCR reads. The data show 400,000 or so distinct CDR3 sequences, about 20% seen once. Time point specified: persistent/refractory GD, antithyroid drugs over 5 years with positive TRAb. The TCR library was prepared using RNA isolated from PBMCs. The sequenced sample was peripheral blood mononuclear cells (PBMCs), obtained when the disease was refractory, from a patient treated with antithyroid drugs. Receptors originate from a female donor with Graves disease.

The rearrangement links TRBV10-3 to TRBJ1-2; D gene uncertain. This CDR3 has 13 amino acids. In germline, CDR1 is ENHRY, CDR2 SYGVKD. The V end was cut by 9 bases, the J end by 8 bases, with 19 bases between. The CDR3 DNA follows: TGTGCCATTTCAACCGACCGGGGATACGGCTACACCTTC. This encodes CAISTDRGYGYTF.

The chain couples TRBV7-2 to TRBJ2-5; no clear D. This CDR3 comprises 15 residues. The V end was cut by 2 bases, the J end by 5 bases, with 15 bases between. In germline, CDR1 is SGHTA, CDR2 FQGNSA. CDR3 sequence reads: CASSLKRVRVETQYF. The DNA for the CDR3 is TGTGCCAGCAGCTTAAAGAGAGTTAGGGTTGAGACCCAGTACTTC.

CDR3 amino acids: CASRKNGNTEAFF. CDR3 in DNA: TGTGCCAGCAGAAAGAACGGGAACACTGAAGCTTTCTTT. V gene TRBV5-5 combines with J gene TRBJ1-1, with D unresolved. Trimming stripped 5 bases from V and 1 base from J, with 9 bases between. This CDR3 has 13 residues. CDR1 is SGHKS and CDR2 is YYEKEE in the germline V gene (reference sequence).

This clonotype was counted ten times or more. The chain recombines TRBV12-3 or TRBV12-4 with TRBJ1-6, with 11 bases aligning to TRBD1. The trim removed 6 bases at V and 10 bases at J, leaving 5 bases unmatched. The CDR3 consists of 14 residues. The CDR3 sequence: CASSPGTGGSPLHF. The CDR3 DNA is TGTGCCAGCAGCCCCGGGACAGGGGGGTCACCCCTCCACTTT.

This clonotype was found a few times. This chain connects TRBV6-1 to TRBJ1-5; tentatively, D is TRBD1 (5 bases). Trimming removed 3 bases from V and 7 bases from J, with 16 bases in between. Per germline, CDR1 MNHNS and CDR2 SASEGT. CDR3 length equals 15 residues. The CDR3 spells CASSDPSTVGQPQHF. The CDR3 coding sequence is TGTGCCAGCAGTGACCCGTCGACAGTTGGACAGCCCCAGCATTTT.

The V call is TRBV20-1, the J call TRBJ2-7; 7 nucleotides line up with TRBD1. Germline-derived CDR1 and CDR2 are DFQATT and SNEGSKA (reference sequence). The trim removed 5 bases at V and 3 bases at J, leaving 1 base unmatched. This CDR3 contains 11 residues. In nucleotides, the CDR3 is TGCAGTGCTGGGACAGACTACGAGCAGTACTTC. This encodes CSAGTDYEQYF.

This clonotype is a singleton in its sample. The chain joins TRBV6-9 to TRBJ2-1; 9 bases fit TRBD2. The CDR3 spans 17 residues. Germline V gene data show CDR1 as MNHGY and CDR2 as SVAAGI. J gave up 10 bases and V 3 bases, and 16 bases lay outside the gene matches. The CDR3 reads CASSYGGASGDRGEQFF. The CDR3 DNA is TGTGCCAGCAGTTACGGTGGGGCTAGCGGGGATAGGGGGGAGCAGTTCTTC.

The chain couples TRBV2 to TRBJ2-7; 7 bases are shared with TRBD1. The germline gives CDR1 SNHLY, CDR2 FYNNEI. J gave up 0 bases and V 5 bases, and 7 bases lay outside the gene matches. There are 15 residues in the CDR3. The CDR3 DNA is TGTGCCAGCAGTAAGGACAGGTTGACCTCCTACGAGCAGTACTTC. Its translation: CASSKDRLTSYEQYF.

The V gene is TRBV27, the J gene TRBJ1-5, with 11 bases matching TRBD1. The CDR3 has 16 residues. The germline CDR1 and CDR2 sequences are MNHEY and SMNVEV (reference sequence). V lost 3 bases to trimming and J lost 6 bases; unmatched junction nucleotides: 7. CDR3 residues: CASSFRTGGLFQPQHF. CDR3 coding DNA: TGTGCCAGCAGTTTCCGGACAGGGGGCCTCTTTCAGCCCCAGCATTTT.

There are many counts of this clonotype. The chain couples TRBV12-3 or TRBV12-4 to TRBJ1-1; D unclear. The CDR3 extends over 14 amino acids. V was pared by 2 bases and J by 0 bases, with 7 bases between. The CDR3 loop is CASSLLEVNTEAFF. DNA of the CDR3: TGTGCCAGCAGTTTATTGGAAGTGAACACTGAAGCTTTCTTT.

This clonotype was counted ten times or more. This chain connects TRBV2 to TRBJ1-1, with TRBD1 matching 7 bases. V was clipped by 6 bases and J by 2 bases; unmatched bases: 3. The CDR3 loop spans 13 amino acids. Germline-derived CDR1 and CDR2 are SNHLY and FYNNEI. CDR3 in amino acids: CASRTGPNTEAFF. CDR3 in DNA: TGTGCCAGCAGGACAGGGCCTAACACTGAAGCTTTCTTT. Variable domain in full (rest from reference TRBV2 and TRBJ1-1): EPEVTQTPSHQVTQMGQEVILRCVPISNHLYFYWYRQILGQKVEFLVSFYNNEISEKSEIFDDQFSVERPDGSNFTLKIRSTKLEDSAMYFCASRTGPNTEAFFGQGTRLTVV.

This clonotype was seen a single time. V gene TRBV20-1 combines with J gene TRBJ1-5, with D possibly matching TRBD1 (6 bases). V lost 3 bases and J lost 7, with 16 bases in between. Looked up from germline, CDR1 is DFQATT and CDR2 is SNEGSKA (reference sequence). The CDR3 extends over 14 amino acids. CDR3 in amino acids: CSASGGRGGQPQHF. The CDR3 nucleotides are TGCAGTGCTAGTGGAGGCAGGGGTGGACAGCCCCAGCATTTT.

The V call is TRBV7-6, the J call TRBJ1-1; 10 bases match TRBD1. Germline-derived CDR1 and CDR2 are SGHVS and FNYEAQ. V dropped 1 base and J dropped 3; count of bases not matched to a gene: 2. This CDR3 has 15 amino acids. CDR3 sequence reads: CASSLGGTGDTEAFF. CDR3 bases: TGTGCCAGCAGCTTAGGAGGGACAGGGGACACTGAAGCTTTCTTT.

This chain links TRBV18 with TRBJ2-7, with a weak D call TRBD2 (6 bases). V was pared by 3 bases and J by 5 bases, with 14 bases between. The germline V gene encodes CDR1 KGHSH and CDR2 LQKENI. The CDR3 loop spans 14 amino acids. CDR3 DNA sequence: TGTGCCAGCTCACCGACGGGCGGGATGGACGAGCAGTACTTC. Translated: CASSPTGGMDEQYF.

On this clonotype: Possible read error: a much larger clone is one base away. In nucleotides, the CDR3 is TGTGCCAGCATGGTCGGAGGGGGACCCTACTACGGGCAGTACTTC. Protein product: CASMVGGGPYYGQYF. The rearrangement links TRBV28 to TRBJ2-7; the D call may be TRBD1 or TRBD2 (6 bases each). The CDR3 sequence is 15 residues long. Germline CDR1 is MDHEN and CDR2 is SYDVKM.

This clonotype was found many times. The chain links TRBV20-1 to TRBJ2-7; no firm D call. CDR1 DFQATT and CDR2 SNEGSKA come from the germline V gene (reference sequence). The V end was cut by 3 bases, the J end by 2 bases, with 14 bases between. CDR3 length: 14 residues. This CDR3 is CSASRAEYTYEQYF. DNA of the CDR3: TGCAGTGCTAGTCGGGCGGAGTACACCTACGAGCAGTACTTC.

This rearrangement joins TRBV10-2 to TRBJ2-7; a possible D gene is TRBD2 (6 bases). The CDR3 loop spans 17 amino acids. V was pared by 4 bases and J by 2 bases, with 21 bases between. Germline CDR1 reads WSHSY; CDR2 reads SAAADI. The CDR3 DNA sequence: TGCGCCAGCAGTGTGATTTCCTCGGGGGTAGTCGCCTACGAGCAGTACTTC. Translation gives CASSVISSGVVAYEQYF.

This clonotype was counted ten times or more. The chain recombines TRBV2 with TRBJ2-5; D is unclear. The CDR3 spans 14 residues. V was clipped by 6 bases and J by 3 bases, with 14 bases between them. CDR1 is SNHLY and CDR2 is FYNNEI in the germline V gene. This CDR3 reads CASRGNGLEETQYF. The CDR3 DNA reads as TGTGCCAGCAGGGGGAATGGGCTCGAAGAGACCCAGTACTTC.

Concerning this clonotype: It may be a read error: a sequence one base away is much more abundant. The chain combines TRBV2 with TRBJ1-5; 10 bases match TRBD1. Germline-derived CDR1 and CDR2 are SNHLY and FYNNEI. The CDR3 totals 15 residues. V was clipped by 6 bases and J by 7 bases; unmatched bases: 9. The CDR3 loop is CASRPGTGELQPQHF. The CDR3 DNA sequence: TGTGCCAGCAGACCCGGGACAGGGGAATTGCAGCCCCAGCATTTT.

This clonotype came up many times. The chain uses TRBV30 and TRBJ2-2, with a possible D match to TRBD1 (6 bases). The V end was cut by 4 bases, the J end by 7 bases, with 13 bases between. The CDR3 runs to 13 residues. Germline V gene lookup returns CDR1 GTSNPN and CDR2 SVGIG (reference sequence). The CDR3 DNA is TGTGCCTGGAAGAACAGGGTGAGCGGGGAGCTGTTTTTT. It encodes CAWKNRVSGELFF. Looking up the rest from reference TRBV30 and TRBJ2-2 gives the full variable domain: SQTIHQWPATLVQPVGSPLSLECTVEGTSNPNLYWYRQAAGRGLQLLFYSVGIGQISSEVPQNLSASRPQDRQFILSSKKLLLSDSGFYLCAWKNRVSGELFFGEGSRLTVL.

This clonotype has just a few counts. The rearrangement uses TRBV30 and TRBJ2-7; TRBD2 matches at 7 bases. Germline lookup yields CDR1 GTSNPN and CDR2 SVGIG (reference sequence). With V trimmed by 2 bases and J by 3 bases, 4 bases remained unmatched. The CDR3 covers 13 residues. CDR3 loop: CAWSRGGLYEQYF. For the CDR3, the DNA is TGTGCCTGGAGTCGGGGAGGGCTCTACGAGCAGTACTTC.

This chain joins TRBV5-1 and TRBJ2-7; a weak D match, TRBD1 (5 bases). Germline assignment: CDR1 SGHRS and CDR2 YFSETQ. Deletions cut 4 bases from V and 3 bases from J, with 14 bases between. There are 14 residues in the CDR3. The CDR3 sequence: CASSLTTVIYEQYF. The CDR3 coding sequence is TGCGCCAGCAGCCTGACGACAGTGATCTACGAGCAGTACTTC. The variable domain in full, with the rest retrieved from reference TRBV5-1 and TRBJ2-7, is KAGVTQTPRYLIKTRGQQVTLSCSPISGHRSVSWYQQTPGQGLQFLFEYFSETQRNKGNFPGRFSGRQFSNSRSEMNVSTLELGDSALYLCASSLTTVIYEQYFGPGTRLTVT.

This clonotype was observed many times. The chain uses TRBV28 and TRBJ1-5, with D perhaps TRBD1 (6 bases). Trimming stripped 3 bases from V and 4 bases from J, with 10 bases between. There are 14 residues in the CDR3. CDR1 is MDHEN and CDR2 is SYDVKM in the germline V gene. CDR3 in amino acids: CASSLGTRNQPQHF. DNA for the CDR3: TGTGCCAGCAGTTTGGGGACAAGAAATCAGCCCCAGCATTTT. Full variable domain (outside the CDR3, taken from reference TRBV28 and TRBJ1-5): DVKVTQSSRYLVKRTGEKVFLECVQDMDHENMFWYRQDPGLGLRLIYFSYDVKMKEKGDIPEGYSVSREKKERFSLILESASTNQTSMYLCASSLGTRNQPQHFGDGTRLSIL.

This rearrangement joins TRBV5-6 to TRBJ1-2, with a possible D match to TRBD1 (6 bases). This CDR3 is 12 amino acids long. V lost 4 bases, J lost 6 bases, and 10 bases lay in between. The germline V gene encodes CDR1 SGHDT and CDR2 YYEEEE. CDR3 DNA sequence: TGTGCCAGCAGCGTCAGGACAGATGGCTACACCTTC. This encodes CASSVRTDGYTF. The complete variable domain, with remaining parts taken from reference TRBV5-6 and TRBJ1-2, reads DAGVTQSPTHLIKTRGQQVTLRCSPKSGHDTVSWYQQALGQGPQFIFQYYEEEERQRGNFPDRFSGHQFPNYSSELNVNALLLGDSALYLCASSVRTDGYTFGSGTRLTVV.

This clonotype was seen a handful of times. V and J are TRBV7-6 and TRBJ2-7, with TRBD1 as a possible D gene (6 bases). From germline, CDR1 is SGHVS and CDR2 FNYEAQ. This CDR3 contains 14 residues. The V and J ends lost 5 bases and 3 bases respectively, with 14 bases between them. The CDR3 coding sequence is TGTGCCAGCAGCCTCCTGGACAGCATCTACGAGCAGTACTTC. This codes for CASSLLDSIYEQYF.

The CDR3 region is CASSPLGTTGGANYGYTF. CDR3 bases: TGTGCCAGCTCACCACTCGGTACAACAGGTGGAGCTAACTATGGCTACACCTTC. The V call is TRBV18, the J call TRBJ1-2, with TRBD1 as a possible D gene (5 bases). CDR3 size: 18 residues. The germline V gene has CDR1 KGHSH and CDR2 LQKENI. V gave up 1 base and J gave up 0 bases, with 18 bases separating them.